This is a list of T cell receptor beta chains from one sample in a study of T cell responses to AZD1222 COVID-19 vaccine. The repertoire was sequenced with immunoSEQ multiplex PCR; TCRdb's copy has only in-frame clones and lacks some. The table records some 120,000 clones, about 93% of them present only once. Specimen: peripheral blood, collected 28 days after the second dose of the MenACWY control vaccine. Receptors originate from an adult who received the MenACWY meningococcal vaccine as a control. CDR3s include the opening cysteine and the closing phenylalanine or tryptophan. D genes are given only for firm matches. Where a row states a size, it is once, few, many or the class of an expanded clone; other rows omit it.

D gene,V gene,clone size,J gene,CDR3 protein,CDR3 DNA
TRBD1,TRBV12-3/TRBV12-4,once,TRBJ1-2,CASSTGVYGYTF,TGTGCCAGCAGTACAGGGGTCTATGGCTACACCTTC
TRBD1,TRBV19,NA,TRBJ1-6,CASRTGSSPLHF,TGTGCCAGTAGGACAGGGAGCTCACCCCTCCACTTT
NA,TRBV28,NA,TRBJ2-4,CASRGADFETLAKNIQYF,TGTGCCAGCAGGGGTGCTGATTTCGAGACACTAGCCAAAAACATTCAGTACTTC
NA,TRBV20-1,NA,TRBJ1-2,CSARVDYGYTF,TGCAGTGCTAGAGTCGACTATGGCTACACCTTC
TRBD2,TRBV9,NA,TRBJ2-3,CASGKRPSGSPDTQYF,TGTGCCAGCGGGAAGAGGCCTAGCGGGAGTCCAGATACGCAGTATTTT
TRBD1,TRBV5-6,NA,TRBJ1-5,CASSITGVSNQPQHF,TGTGCCAGCAGCATCACAGGGGTTAGCAATCAGCCCCAGCATTTT
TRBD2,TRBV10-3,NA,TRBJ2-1,CAIGGGLAGNEQFF,TGTGCCATCGGCGGTGGACTAGCGGGGAATGAGCAGTTCTTC
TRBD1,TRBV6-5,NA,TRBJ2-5,CASSYDGTDQETQYF,TGTGCCAGCAGTTACGACGGGACAGACCAAGAGACCCAGTACTTC
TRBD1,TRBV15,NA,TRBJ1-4,CATSPRQGNEKLFF,TGTGCCACCAGTCCACGACAGGGAAATGAAAAACTGTTTTTT
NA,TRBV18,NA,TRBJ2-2,CASSPPGPQTGELFF,TGTGCCAGCTCACCACCAGGTCCACAAACCGGGGAGCTGTTTTTT
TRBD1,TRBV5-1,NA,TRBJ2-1,CASSLAGQGRVLDNEQFF,TGCGCCAGCAGCTTGGCCGGACAGGGGAGGGTATTAGACAATGAGCAGTTCTTC
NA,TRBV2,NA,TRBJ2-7,CASSELLKTPSYEQYF,TGTGCCAGCAGCGAACTACTCAAGACACCGTCCTACGAGCAGTACTTC
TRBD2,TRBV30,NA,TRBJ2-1,CAWSGSGRRNEQFF,TGTGCCTGGAGCGGTAGCGGGAGGAGGAATGAGCAGTTCTTC
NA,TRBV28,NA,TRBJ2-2,CASSLRGHTGELFF,TGTGCCAGCAGTTTACGGGGCCACACCGGGGAGCTGTTTTTT
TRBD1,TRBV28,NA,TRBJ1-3,CASSSQQTGAGNTIYF,TGTGCCAGCAGTTCCCAACAGACAGGGGCTGGAAACACCATATATTTT
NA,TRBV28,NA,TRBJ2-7,CASEQRADAAEQYF,TGTGCCTCCGAACAAAGAGCCGACGCAGCCGAGCAGTACTTC
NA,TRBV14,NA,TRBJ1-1,CASSQDPGALGTEAFF,TGTGCCAGCAGCCAAGACCCGGGGGCGCTTGGGACTGAAGCTTTCTTT
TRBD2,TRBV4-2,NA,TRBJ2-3,CASSQDLASGGGGTDTQYF,TGTGCCAGCAGCCAAGATCTGGCTAGCGGGGGGGGTGGCACAGATACGCAGTATTTT
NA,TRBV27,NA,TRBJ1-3,CASRGGSISGNTIYF,TGTGCCAGCCGGGGGGGGTCGATCTCTGGAAACACCATATATTTT
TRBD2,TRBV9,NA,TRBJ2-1,CASSVVLAGANEQFF,TGTGCCAGCAGCGTAGTGCTAGCGGGGGCCAATGAGCAGTTCTTC
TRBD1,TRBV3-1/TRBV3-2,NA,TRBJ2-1,CASSQPGQAYNEQFF,TGTGCCAGCAGCCAACCGGGACAGGCCTACAATGAGCAGTTCTTC
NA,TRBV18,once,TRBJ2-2,CASSLVGPGNTGELFF,TGTGCCAGCTCACTGGTTGGGCCTGGGAACACCGGGGAGCTGTTTTTT
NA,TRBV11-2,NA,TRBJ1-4,CASSPFRGQMNEKLFF,TGTGCCAGCAGCCCATTCAGAGGACAGATGAATGAAAAACTGTTTTTT
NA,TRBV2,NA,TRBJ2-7,CASSGWAARGIRYEQYF,TGTGCCAGCAGTGGTTGGGCAGCGAGGGGGATACGATACGAGCAGTACTTC
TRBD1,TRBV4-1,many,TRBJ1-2,CASSMTGSIDGYTF,TGCGCCAGCAGCATGACAGGGTCCATCGATGGCTACACCTTC
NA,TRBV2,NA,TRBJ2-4,CASGREAKNIQYF,TGTGCCAGTGGGAGAGAGGCCAAAAACATTCAGTACTTC
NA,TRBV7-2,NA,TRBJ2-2,CASSLVRADTGELFF,TGTGCCAGCAGCCTTGTTAGGGCCGACACCGGGGAGCTGTTTTTT
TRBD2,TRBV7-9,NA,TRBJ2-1,CASRKGLAASYNEQFF,TGTGCCAGCAGGAAGGGACTAGCGGCATCCTACAATGAGCAGTTCTTC